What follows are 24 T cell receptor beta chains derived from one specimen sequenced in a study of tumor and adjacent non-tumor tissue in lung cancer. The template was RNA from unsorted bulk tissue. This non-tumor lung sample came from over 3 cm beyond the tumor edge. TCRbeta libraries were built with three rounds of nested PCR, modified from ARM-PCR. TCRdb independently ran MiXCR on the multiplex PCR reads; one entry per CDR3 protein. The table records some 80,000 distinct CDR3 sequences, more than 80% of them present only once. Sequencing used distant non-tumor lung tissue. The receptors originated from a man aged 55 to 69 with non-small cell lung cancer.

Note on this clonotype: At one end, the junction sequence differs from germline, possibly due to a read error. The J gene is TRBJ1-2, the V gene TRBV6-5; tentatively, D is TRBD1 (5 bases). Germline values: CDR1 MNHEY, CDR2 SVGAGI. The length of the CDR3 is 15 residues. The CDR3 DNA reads TGTGACAGCAGTTACAATAGAGACAGAAAGGGTGGCTACATATTC. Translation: CDSSYNRDRKGGYIF.

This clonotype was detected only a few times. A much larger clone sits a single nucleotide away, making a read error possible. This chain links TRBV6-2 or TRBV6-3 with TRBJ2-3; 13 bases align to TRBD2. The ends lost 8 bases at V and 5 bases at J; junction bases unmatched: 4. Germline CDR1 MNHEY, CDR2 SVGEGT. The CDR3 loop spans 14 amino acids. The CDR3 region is CASGLAGEVDTQYF. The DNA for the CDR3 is TGTGCCAGCGGACTAGCGGGAGAAGTAGATACGCAGTATTTT.

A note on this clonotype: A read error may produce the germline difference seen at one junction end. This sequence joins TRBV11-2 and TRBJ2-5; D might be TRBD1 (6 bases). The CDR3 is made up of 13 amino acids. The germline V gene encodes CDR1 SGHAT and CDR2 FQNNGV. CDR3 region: CVSSSTGKETQYF. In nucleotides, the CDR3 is TGTGTCAGCAGCTCTACAGGGAAAGAGACACAGTACTTT.

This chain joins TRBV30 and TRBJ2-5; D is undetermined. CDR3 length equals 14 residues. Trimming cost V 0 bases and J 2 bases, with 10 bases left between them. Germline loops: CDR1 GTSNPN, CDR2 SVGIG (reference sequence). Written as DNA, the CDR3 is TGTGCCTGGAGTGTATATACAAAACAAGAGACCCAGTACTTC. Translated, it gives CAWSVYTKQETQYF.

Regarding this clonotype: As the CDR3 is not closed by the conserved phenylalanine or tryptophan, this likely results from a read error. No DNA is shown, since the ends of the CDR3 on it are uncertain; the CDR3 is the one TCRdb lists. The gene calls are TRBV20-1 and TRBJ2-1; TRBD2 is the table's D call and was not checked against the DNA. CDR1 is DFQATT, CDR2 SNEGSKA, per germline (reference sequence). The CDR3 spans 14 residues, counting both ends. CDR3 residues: CNHTGALNYNGQFL.

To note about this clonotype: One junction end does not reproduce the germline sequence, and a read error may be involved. The CDR3 loop reads CTSKQWGRRTEAFF. The CDR3 DNA sequence: TGTACCAGCAAACAATGGGGGAGGAGGACTGAAGCTTTCTTT. The chain carries TRBV5-4 and TRBJ1-1; possible D gene TRBD1, 5 bases. The CDR3 loop spans 14 amino acids. Looked up from germline, CDR1 is SGHNT and CDR2 is YYREEE (reference sequence).

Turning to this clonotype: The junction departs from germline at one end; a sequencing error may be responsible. CDR3 sequence (DNA): TGCGCCAGGAGCCAAGATGGGATTGGGGACCGGCCCCGGCATTTT. Translation: CARSQDGIGDRPRHF. The rearrangement links TRBV4-1 to TRBJ1-5; D might be TRBD1 (5 bases). Germline CDR1 MGHRA, CDR2 YSYEKL. The CDR3 has 15 amino acids.

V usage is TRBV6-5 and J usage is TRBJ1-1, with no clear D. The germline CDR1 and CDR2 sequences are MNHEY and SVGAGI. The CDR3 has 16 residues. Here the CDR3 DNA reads TGTGACTGCATAACCCGAAGGCTACGCGGAAACACTGAAGCTTTCTTT. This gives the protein CDCITRRLRGNTEAFF.

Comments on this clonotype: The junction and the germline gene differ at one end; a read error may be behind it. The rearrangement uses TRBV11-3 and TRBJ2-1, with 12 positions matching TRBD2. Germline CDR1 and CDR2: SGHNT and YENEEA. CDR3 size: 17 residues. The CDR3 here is CASCLDRLAGVGNEQFF. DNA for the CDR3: TGCGCCAGCTGCTTAGATCGACTAGCGGGGGTAGGTAATGAGCAGTTCTTC.

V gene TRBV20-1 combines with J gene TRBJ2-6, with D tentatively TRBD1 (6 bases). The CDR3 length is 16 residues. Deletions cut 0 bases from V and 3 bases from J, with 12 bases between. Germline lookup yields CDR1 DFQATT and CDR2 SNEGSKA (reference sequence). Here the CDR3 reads CSARDMTGLGANVLTF. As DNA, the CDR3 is TGCAGTGCTAGAGACATGACAGGACTTGGGGCCAACGTCCTGACTTTC.

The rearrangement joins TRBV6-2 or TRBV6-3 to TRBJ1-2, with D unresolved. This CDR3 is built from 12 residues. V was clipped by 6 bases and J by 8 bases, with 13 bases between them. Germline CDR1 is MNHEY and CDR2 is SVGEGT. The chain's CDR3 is CASSAGLRGYTF. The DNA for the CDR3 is TGTGCCAGCAGCGCAGGACTTCGGGGCTACACCTTC.

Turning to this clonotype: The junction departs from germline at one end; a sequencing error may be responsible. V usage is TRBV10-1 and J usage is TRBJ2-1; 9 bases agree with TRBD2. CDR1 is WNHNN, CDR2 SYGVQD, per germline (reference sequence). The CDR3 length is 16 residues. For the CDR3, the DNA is TGCGCCAGCAGTGGAAATCCAGCGGGAGGTTACGATGAGCTGTTCTTC. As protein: CASSGNPAGGYDELFF.

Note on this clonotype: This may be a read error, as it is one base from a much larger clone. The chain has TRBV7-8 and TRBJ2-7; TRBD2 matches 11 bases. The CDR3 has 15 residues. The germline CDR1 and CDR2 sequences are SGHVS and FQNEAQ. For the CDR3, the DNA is TGTACCAGCACCCTAGCGGGAGGCGCCCCCTACGAGCAGTACTTC. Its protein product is CTSTLAGGAPYEQYF.

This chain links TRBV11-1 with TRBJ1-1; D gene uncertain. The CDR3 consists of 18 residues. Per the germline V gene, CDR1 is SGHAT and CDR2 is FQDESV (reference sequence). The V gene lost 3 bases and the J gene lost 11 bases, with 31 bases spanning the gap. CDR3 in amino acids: CASSLTPNLYGRNSEAFF. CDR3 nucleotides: TGTGCCAGCAGCTTGACGCCGAATCTGTATGGTCGGAACAGTGAGGCTTTCTTT. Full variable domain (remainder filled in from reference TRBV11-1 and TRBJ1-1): EAEVAQSPRYKITEKSQAVAFWCDPISGHATLYWYRQILGQGPELLVQFQDESVVDDSQLPKDRFSAERLKGVDSTLKIQPAELGDSAMYLCASSLTPNLYGRNSEAFFGQGTRLTVV.

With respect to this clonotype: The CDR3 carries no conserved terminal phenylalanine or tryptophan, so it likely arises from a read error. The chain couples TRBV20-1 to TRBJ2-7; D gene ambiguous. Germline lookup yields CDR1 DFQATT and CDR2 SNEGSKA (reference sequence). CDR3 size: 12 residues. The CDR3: CSASEVTYKQYY. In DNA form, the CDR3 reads TGCAGTGCTAGTGAGGTCACCTACAAGCAGTACTAC.

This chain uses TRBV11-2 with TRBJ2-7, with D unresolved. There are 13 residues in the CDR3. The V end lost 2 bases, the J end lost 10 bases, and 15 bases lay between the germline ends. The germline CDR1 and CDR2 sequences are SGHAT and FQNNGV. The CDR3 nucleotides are TGTGCCAGCAGCTTAAAACTTCGGACCGATCAGTACTTC. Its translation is CASSLKLRTDQYF.

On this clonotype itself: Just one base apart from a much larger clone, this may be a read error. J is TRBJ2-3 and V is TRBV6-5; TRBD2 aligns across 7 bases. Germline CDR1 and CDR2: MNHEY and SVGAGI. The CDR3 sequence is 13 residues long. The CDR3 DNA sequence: TGTGCCAGCAGGTCTAGCGGCACAGATATGCAGTATTTT. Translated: CASRSSGTDMQYF.

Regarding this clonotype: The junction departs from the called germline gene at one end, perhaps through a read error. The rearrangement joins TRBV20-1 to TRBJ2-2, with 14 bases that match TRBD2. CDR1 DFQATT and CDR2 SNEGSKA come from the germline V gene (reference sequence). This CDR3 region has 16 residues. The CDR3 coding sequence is TGCAGTGTTAGGGGGACTAGCGGGGGAGACACCGGGGAGCTAGTTTTT. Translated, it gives CSVRGTSGGDTGELVF.

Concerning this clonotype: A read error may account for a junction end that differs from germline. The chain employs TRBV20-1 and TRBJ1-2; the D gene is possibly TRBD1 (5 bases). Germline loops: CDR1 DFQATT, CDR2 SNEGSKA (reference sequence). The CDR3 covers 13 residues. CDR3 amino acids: CSAAPGSTDGYTF. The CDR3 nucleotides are TGCAGTGCCGCCCCAGGGTCTACTGATGGCTACACTTTC.

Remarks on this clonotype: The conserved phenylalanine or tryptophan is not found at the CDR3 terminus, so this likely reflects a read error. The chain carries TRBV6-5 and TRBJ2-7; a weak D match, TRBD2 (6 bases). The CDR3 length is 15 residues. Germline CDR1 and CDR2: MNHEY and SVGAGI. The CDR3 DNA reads TGTGCCGGCAGTTACCACTGGGGCGGGAACTACGAGCAGTACTTA. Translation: CAGSYHWGGNYEQYL.

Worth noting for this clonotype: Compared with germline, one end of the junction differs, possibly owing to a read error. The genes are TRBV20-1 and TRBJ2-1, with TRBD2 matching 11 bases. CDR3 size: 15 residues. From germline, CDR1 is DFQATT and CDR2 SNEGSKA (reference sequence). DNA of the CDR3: TGCAATGCTCGTAGCGGGGGGGCGTCCTTCAATGAGCAGTTCTTC. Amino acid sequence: CNARSGGASFNEQFF.

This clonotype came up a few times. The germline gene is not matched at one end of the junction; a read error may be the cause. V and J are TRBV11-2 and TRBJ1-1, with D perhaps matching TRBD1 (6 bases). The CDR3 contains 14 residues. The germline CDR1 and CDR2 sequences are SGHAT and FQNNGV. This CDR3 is CVSSFPLGQHEAFF. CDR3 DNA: TGTGTCAGCAGTTTTCCCCTGGGACAACATGAAGCTTTCTTT.

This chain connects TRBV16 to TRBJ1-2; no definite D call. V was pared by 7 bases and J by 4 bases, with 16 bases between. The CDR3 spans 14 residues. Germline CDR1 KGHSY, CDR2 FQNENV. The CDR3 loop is CASNTSRATYGYTF. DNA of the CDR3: TGTGCCAGCAACACCTCGAGGGCAACCTATGGCTACACCTTC.

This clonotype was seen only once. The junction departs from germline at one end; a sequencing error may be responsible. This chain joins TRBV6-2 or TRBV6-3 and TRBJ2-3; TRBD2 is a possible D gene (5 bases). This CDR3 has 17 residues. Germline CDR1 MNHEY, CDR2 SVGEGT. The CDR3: CTSGEGRPNPETDTQYF. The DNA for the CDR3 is TGTACCAGCGGAGAAGGGCGGCCGAATCCAGAAACAGATACGCAATATTTT.